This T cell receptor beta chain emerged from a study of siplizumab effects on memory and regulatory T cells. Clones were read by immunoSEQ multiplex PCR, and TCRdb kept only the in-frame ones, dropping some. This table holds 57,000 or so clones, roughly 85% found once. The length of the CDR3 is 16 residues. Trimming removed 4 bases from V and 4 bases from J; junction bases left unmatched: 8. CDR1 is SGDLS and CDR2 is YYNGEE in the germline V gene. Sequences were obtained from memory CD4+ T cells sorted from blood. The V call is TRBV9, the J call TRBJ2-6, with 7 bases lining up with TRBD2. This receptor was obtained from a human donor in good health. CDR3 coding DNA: TGTGCCAGCAGCCTTCCCGGGGGGTCCGGGGCCAACGTCCTGACTTTC. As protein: CASSLPGGSGANVLTF.